The table lists the clone carrying this T cell receptor beta chain with a few counts. Its target is unknown. Drawing of peripheral blood yielded about 10 milliliters from each donor. This sample was included in a study of blood T cells in healthy people across ages. Study-level information: T cells yielded about one barcoded beta molecule per two cells through template switching. Study-wide points: It was the long-lived donors that had more naive CD4+ cells and higher diversity than aged donors. Older individuals had lower TCR beta diversity per million T cells (the decline was roughly linear).

It was with a sample-barcoded 5' primer and a J-beta primer mix that a second PCR of about 7 to 12 cycles was run. TCRdb re-derived calls from the 5' RACE reads in MiXCR, one entry per CDR3 protein. Found here are about 280,000 distinct CDR3 sequences, 25% to 30% of them singletons; the top ten hold over 25%. This CDR3 is 13 amino acids long. Per the germline V gene, CDR1 is LGHDT and CDR2 is YNNKEL (reference sequence). Trimming stripped 0 bases from V and 1 base from J, with 4 bases between. The sample taken for sequencing was blood. This chain joins TRBV3-1 and TRBJ2-7, with D unresolved. The sequence was obtained from a woman between 70 and 85 years old in good health. As DNA, the CDR3 is TGTGCCAGCAGCCAAGAGGTGTCCTACGAGCAGTACTTC. Its protein is CASSQEVSYEQYF.